The 3 T cell receptor beta chains below were found in one sample sequenced in a study of cytomegalovirus exposure and HLA in healthy donors. The study ran its PCR with 60 Vbeta and 13 Jbeta primers. TCRdb keeps only in-frame clones here, not all; method: immunoSEQ multiplex PCR. The sample has about 200,000 clones; about 76% are singletons. Sequencing used PBMCs. These receptors all stem from a male donor in good health and CMV-seropositive.

This clone showed up just a few times. This chain connects TRBV5-6 to TRBJ1-1, with D tentatively TRBD1 (5 bases). Germline CDR1 reads SGHDT; CDR2 reads YYEEEE. The V gene lost 4 bases and the J gene lost 5 bases, with 12 bases spanning the gap. The CDR3 runs to 13 residues. CDR3 loop: CASSPGGGTEAFF. CDR3 nucleotides: TGTGCCAGCAGCCCTGGGGGGGGGACTGAAGCTTTCTTT.

The chain carries TRBV2 and TRBJ1-6, with D unresolved. CDR3 length: 11 residues. Trimming stripped 4 bases from V and 10 bases from J, with 5 bases between. Germline loops: CDR1 SNHLY, CDR2 FYNNEI. The CDR3 region is CASSARSPLHF. The CDR3 DNA reads TGTGCCAGCAGTGCCAGGTCACCCCTCCACTTT.

This chain uses TRBV11-3 with TRBJ2-1; TRBD2 matches at 12 bases. The germline gives CDR1 SGHNT, CDR2 YENEEA. V lost 0 bases, J lost 12 bases, and 6 bases stayed unmatched. The CDR3 has 15 amino acids. CDR3 coding DNA: TGTGCCAGCAGCTTAGATGCTAGCGGGAGGGCAGGGCAGTTCTTC. Translation: CASSLDASGRAGQFF.